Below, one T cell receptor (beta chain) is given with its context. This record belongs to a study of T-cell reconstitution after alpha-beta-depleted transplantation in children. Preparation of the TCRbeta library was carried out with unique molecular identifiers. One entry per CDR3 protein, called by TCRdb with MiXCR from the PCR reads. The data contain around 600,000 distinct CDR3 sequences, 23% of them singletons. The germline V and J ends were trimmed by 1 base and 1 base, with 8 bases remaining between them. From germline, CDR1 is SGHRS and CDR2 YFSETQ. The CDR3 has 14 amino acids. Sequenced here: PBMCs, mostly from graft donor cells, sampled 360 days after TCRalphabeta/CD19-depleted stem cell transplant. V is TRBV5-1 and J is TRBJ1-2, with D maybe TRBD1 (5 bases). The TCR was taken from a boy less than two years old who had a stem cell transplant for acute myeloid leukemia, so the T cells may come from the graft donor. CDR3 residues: CASSLSGSNYGYTF. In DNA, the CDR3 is TGCGCCAGCAGCTTGTCAGGGAGTAACTATGGCTACACCTTC.